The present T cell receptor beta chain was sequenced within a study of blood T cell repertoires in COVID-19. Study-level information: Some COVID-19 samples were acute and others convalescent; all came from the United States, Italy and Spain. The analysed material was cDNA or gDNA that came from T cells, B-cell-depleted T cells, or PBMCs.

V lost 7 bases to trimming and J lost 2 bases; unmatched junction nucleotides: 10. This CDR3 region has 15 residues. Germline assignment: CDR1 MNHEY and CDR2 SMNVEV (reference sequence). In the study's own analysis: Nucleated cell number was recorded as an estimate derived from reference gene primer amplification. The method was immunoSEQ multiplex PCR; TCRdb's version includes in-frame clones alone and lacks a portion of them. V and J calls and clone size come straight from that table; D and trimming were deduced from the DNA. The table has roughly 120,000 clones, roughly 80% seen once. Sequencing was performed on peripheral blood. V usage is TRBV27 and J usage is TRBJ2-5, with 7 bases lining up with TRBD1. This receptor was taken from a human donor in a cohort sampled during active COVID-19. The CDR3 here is CASNKAGGLQETQYF. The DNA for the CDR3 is TGTGCCAGCAATAAGGCAGGGGGATTACAAGAGACCCAGTACTTC.